The 5 T cell receptor beta chains below all came from one sample that was sequenced in a study of T cell responses to AZD1222 COVID-19 vaccine. Data came from immunoSEQ multiplex PCR; TCRdb stores just in-frame clones and leaves some out. Altogether roughly 100,000 clones are present, approximately 88% being singletons, with the ten largest covering 2.5% to 3%. Sequencing used peripheral blood, obtained on day 0 of AZD1222 vaccination. The receptors derive from an adult in good health.

The chain is built from TRBV6-6 and TRBJ2-3; D remains ambiguous. CDR1 MNHNY and CDR2 SVGAGI come from the germline V gene (reference sequence). The V and J ends lost 2 bases and 5 bases respectively, with 11 bases between them. The CDR3 covers 14 residues. DNA of the CDR3: TGTGCCAGCAGTTACCCGACTTTACTAGATACGCAGTATTTT. This translates into CASSYPTLLDTQYF.

This chain connects TRBV28 to TRBJ1-2; D unclear. CDR1 is MDHEN, CDR2 SYDVKM, per germline. V was trimmed by 3 bases and J by 3 bases, leaving 11 bases between them. The CDR3 sequence is 14 residues long. CDR3 amino acids: CASSLAAIYYGYTF. The CDR3 DNA follows: TGTGCCAGCAGTTTGGCAGCGATCTACTATGGCTACACCTTC.

The chain employs TRBV19 and TRBJ1-4, with D unresolved. The CDR3 has 16 amino acids. The V gene lost 0 bases and the J gene lost 14 bases, with 22 bases spanning the gap. Germline CDR1 LNHDA, CDR2 SQIVND (reference sequence). CDR3 sequence reads: CASSIDERVGKEWLFF. The CDR3 bases are TGTGCCAGTAGTATAGACGAACGAGTGGGAAAAGAGTGGCTGTTTTTT.

The chain carries TRBV4-1 and TRBJ1-5, with D unclear. This CDR3 has 15 residues. Trimming cost V 0 bases and J 1 base, with 7 bases left between them. Germline V gene sequence: CDR1 MGHRA, CDR2 YSYEKL. The CDR3 DNA reads as TGCGCCAGCAGCCAAGACGGACGGAGCAATCAGCCCCAGCATTTT. Protein sequence: CASSQDGRSNQPQHF.

The chain recombines TRBV3-1 (or the pseudogene TRBV3-2) with TRBJ2-7; weak D call: TRBD2 (6 bases). Germline lookup yields CDR1 LGHDT and CDR2 YNNKEL (reference sequence). Trimming pared 4 bases from V and 9 bases from J, leaving 19 bases between. The CDR3 covers 14 residues. The CDR3 coding sequence is TGTGCCAGCAGCCCACCGGGGGTTAGTCATGTGCAGTACTTC. Its translation is CASSPPGVSHVQYF.